This T cell receptor (beta chain) was sequenced during a study of chemoradiotherapy in HPV16-positive cancers. The repertoire was sequenced with immunoSEQ multiplex PCR; TCRdb's copy has only in-frame clones and lacks some. Among approximately 50,000 clones listed, around nine tenths were seen once. Sequencing used blood, obtained from a patient who underwent chemoradiotherapy. The source of this sequence is a human donor with HPV-associated anogenital cancer.

This chain's CDR3 is CASSPLRGPRNEQFF. For the CDR3, the DNA is TGTGCCAGCAGCCCCCTTCGGGGACCCCGGAATGAGCAGTTCTTC. The chain links TRBV7-6 to TRBJ2-1; D possibly uses TRBD1 or TRBD2 (5 bases each). CDR1 and CDR2 (germline): SGHVS, FNYEAQ. The CDR3 length is 15 residues. V lost 5 bases, J lost 7 bases, and 18 bases lay in between.